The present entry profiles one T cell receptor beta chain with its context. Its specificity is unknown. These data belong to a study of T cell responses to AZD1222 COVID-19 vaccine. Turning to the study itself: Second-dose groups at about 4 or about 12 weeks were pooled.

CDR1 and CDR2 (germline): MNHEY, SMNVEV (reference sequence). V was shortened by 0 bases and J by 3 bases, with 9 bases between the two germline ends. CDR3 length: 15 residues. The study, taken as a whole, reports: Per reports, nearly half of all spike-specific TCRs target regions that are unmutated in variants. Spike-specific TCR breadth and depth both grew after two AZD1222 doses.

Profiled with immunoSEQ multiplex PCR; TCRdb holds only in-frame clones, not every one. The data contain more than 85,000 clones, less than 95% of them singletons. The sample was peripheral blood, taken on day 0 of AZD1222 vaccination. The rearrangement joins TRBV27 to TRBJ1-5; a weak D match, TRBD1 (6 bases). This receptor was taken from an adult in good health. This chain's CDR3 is CASSLSNRDNQPQHF. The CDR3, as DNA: TGTGCCAGCAGTTTATCGAACAGGGACAATCAGCCCCAGCATTTT.